The sequence of this T cell receptor (beta chain) was determined in a study of cytomegalovirus exposure and HLA in healthy donors. V lost 5 bases to trimming and J lost 3 bases, with 9 bases between them. The CDR3 spans 13 residues. CDR1 is MNHEY, CDR2 SMNVEV, per germline (reference sequence). 60 Vbeta and 13 Jbeta primers were used in PCR. Assay used: immunoSEQ multiplex PCR; TCRdb lists only in-frame clones, some missing. The sample lists roughly 90,000 clones; about 81% were seen once. Sequencing was done on a sample of PBMCs. This rearrangement joins TRBV27 to TRBJ2-3; TRBD1 might be the D (6 bases). This TCR derives from a man younger than 35 in good health and CMV-seronegative. The CDR3 DNA reads TGTGCCAGCAGTCTCAGGGGAACAGATACGCAGTATTTT. It yields the protein CASSLRGTDTQYF.